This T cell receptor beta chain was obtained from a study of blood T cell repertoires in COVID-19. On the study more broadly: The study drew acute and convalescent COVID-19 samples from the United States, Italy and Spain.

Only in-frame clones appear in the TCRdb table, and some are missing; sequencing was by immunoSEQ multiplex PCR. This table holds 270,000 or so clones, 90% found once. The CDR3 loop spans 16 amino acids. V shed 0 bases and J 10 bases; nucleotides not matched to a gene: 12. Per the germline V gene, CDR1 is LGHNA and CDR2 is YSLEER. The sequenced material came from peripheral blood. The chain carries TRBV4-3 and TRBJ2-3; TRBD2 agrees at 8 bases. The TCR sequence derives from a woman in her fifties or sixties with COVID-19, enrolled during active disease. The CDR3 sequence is CASSQDKSGGPFSQYF. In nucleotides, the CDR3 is TGCGCCAGCAGCCAAGATAAGAGCGGGGGCCCCTTTTCGCAGTATTTT.